The clone carrying this T cell receptor (beta chain) turned up a few times. This record belongs to a study of beta chain features in type 1 diabetes. Expressed TCRB transcripts were sequenced after all isolated RNA was converted to cDNA. Measured with immunoSEQ multiplex PCR; TCRdb has only the in-frame clones, and not every one. The sample yields roughly 370,000 clones, approximately 14% seen once. This CDR3 spans 15 amino acids. Losses at the gene ends were 3 bases for V and 6 bases for J; bases not matched to a gene: 9. Germline CDR1 SGHRS, CDR2 YFSETQ. This chain uses TRBV5-1 with TRBJ2-7; TRBD1 matches 10 bases. The receptor was derived from a man aged 25 to 40 in good health. The specimen sequenced was naive CD4+ T cells from blood. CDR3 sequence (DNA): TGCGCCAGCAGCTCCGGGACAGGGGAGATGCGCGAGCAGTACTTC. Translated: CASSSGTGEMREQYF.